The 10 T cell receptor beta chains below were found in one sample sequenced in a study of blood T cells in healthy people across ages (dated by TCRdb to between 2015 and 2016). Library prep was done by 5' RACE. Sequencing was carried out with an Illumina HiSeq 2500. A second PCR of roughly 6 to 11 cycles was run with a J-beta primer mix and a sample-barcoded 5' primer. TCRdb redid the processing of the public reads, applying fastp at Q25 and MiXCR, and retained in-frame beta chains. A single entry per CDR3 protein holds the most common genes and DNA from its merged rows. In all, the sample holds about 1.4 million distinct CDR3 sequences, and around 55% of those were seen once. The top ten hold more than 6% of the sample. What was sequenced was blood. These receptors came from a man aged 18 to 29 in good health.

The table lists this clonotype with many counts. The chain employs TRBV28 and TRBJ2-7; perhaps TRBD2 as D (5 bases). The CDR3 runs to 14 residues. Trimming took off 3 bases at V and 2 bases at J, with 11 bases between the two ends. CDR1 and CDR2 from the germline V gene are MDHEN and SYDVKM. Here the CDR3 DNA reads TGTGCCAGCAGTTTTGGCGGACTTCCCTACGAGCAGTACTTC. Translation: CASSFGGLPYEQYF.

CDR3 DNA sequence: TGCGCCAGCAGCCATTTTACAGGGAGCTCTGGAAACACCATATATTTT. It specifies CASSHFTGSSGNTIYF. The chain joins TRBV4-1 to TRBJ1-3, with D tentatively TRBD1 (6 bases). Germline V gene lookup returns CDR1 MGHRA and CDR2 YSYEKL. V was clipped by 3 bases and J by 0 bases, with 12 bases between them. The length of the CDR3 is 16 residues.

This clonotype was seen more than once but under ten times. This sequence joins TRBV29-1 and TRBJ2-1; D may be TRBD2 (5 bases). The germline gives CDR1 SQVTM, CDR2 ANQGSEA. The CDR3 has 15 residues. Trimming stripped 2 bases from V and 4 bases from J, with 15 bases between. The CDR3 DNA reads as TGCAGCGTTGAATACCAAGTCGGCGGGTACAATGAGCAGTTCTTC. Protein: CSVEYQVGGYNEQFF.

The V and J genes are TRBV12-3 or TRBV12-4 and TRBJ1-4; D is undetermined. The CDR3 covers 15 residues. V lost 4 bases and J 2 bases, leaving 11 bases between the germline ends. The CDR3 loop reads CASSSVQHTNEKLFF. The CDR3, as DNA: TGTGCCAGCAGTTCGGTACAGCATACTAATGAAAAACTGTTTTTT.

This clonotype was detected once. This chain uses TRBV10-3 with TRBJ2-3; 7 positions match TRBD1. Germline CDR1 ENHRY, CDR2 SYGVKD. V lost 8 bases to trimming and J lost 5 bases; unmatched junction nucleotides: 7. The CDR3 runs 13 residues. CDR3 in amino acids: CAIGEGARDTQYF. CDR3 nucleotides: TGTGCCATCGGCGAGGGGGCTCGAGATACGCAGTATTTT.

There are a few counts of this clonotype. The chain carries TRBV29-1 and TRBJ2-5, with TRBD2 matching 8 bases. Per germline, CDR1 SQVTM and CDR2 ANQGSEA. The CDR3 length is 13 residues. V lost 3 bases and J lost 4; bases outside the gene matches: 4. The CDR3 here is CSVDGLAPETQYF. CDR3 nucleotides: TGCAGCGTTGATGGACTAGCCCCAGAGACCCAGTACTTC.

As DNA, the CDR3 is TGTGCCAGCAGTGTATTGGGGCTACACGAGCAGTACTTC. Translating gives CASSVLGLHEQYF. The chain employs TRBV27 and TRBJ2-7, with D perhaps matching TRBD1 (5 bases). Trimming took 5 bases from V and 5 from J, leaving 13 bases between them. The CDR3 totals 13 residues. The germline gives CDR1 MNHEY, CDR2 SMNVEV (reference sequence).

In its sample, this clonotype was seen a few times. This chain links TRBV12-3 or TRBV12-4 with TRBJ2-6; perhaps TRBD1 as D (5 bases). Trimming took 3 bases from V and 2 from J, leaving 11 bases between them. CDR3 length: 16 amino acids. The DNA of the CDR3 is TGTGCCAGCAGTTTTTCAGGGCAGGCTGGGGCCAACGTCCTGACTTTC. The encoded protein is CASSFSGQAGANVLTF.

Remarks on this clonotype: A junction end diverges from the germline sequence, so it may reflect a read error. The CDR3 DNA follows: TGCGCCAGCAGTGATGGTTACAAAAACATTCAGTACTTC. It codes for CASSDGYKNIQYF. The chain carries TRBV6-1 and TRBJ2-4; unclear D gene. The CDR3 extends over 13 amino acids. The germline V gene encodes CDR1 MNHNS and CDR2 SASEGT.

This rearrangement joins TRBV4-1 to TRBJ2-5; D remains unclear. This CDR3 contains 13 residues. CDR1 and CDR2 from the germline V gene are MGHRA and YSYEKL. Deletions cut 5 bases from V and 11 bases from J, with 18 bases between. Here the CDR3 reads CASSTSYVDEQYF. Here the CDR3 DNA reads TGCGCCAGCAGCACGAGTTATGTCGATGAGCAGTACTTC.